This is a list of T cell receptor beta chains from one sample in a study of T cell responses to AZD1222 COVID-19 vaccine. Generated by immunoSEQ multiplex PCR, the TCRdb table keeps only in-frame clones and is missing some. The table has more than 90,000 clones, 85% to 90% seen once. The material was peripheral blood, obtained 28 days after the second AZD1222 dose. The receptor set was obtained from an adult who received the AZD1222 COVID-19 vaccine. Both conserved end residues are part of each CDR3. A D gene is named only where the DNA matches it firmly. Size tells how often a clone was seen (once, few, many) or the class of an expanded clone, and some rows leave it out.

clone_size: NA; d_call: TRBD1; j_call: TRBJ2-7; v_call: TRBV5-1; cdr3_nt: TGCGCCAGCAGCTTGGGGCAGGGGGCTTACGAGCAGTACTTC; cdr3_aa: CASSLGQGAYEQYF
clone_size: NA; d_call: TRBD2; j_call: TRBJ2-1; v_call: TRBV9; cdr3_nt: TGTGCCAGCAGTTCCAGCGGGAGCTCCTACAATGAGCAGTTCTTC; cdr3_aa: CASSSSGSSYNEQFF
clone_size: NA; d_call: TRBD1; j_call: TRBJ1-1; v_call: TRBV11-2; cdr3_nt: TGTGCCAGCAGCTCACACAGGGGATATCGGACTGAAGCTTTCTTT; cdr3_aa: CASSSHRGYRTEAFF
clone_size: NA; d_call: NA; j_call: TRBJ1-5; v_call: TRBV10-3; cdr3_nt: TGTGCCATCAGTGACAGGGGCAATCAGCCCCAGCATTTT; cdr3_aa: CAISDRGNQPQHF
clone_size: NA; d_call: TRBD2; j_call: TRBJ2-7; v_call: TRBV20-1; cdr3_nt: TGCAGTGCTTCACGGGGGGGGGAGCAGTACTTC; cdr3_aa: CSASRGGEQYF
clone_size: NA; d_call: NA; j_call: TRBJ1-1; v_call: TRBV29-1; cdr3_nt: TGCAGCGTTCTAACGACAGGAGAAGCTTTCTTT; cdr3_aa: CSVLTTGEAFF
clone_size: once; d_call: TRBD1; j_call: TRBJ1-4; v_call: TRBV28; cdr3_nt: TGTGCCAGCAGTTTGGGTAACACAGGGGCGTTCCTGGAAAAACTGTTTTTT; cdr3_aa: CASSLGNTGAFLEKLFF
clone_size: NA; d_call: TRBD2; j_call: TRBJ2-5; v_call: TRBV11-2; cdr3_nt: TGTGCCAGCAGCCCCGGGACTAGCGGGATACAGCAAGAGACCCAGTACTTC; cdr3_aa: CASSPGTSGIQQETQYF
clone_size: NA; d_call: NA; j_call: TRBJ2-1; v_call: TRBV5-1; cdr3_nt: TGCGCCAGCAGCCCAGATCGAGCCGCTAATGAGCAGTTCTTC; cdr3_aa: CASSPDRAANEQFF
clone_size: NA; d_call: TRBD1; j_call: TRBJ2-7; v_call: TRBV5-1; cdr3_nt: TGCGCCAGCAGCTTGGGCCCTAGACAGGGGCAAGTCTTCTACGAGCAGTACTTC; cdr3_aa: CASSLGPRQGQVFYEQYF
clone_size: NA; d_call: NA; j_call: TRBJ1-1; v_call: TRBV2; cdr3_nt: TGTGCCAGCAGTGTAAACCCGAGCTTGAACACTGAAGCTTTCTTT; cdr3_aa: CASSVNPSLNTEAFF
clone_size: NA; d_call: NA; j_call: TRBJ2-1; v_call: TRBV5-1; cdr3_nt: TGCGCCAGCAGCCGAGACGGTTACAATGAGCAGTTCTTC; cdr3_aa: CASSRDGYNEQFF
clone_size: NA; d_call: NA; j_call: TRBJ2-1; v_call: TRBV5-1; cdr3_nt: TGCGCCAGCAGCTTTATAGGTTCGGGTGAGCAGTTCTTC; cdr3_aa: CASSFIGSGEQFF
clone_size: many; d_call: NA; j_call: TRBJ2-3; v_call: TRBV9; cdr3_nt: TGTGCCAGCAGCGTACGAGGCACAGATACGCAGTATTTT; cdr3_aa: CASSVRGTDTQYF
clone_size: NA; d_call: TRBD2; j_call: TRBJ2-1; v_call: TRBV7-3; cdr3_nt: TGTGCCAGCAGCGGAGGAGGAGCGGGGGCCTACAATGAGCAGTTCTTC; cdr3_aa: CASSGGGAGAYNEQFF
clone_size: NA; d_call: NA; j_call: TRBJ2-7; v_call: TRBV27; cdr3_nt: TGTGCCAGCAGTAGCGGAATAGATTACGAGCAGTACTTC; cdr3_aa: CASSSGIDYEQYF
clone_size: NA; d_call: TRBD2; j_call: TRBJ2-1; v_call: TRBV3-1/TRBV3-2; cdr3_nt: TGTGCCAGCAGCTGGACTAGCGGGAGAGGTTATGAGCAGTTCTTC; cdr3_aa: CASSWTSGRGYEQFF
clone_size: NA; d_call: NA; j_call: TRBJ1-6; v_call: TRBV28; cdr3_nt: TGTGCCAGCAGGAGATTGGGGTCACCCCTCCACTTT; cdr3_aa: CASRRLGSPLHF
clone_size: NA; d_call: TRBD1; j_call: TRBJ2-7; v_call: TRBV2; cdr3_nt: TGTGCCAGCGGGGGGGACAGGGGCTCCTACGAGCAGTACTTC; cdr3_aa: CASGGDRGSYEQYF
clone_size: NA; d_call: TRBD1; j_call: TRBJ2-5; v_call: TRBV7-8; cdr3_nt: TGTGCCAGCAGCATTGGACAGGGCCAAGAGACCCAGTACTTC; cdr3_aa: CASSIGQGQETQYF
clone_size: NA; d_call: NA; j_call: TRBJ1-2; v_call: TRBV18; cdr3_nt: TGTGCCAGCTCACCAACCCCACAGGGCGTTGGGGGCTACACCTTC; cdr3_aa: CASSPTPQGVGGYTF
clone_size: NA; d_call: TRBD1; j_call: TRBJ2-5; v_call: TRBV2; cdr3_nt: TGTGCCAGCAGCCCCAGACAGGGTGTAGAGACCCAGTACTTC; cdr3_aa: CASSPRQGVETQYF
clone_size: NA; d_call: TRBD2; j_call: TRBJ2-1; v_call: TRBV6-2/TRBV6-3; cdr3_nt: TGTGCCAGCAGTTCTTTCGGACTAGCCGAGCAGTTCTTC; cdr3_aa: CASSSFGLAEQFF
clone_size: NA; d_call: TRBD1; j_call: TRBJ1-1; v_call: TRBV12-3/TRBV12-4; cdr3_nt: TGTGCCAGCAGGCCTAGGACAGGCGCTGAAGCTTTCTTT; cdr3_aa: CASRPRTGAEAFF
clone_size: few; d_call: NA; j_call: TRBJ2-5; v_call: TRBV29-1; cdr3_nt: TGCAGCGTTGATGGCCAGAACCAAGAGACCCAGTACTTC; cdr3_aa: CSVDGQNQETQYF
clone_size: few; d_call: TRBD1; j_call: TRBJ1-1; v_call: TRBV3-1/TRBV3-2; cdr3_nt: TGTGCCAGCAGCCCACAGGGGTCACTGGGGGCTTTCTTT; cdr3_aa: CASSPQGSLGAFF
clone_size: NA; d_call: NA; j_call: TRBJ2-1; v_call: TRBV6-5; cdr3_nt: TGTGCCAGCAGTTACGGGACTTACAATGAGCAGTTCTTC; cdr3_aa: CASSYGTYNEQFF
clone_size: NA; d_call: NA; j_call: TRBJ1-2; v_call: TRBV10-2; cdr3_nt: TGCGCCAGCAGTTCCGACACGTACGGCTACACCTTC; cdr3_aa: CASSSDTYGYTF
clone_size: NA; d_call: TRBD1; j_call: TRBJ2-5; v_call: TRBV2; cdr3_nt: TGTGCCAGCGGACAGGGGGCCAGAGAGACCCAGTACTTC; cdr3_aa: CASGQGARETQYF
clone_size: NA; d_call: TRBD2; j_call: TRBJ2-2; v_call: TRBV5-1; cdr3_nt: TGCGCCAGCAGCTTGGCCAGCCCAGCGGGAGGACACACCGGGGAGCTGTTTTTT; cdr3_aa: CASSLASPAGGHTGELFF
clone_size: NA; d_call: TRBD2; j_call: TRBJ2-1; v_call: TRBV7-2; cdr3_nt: TGTGCCAGCAGCTTAGGTAGCGGGAGGTACTATAATGAGCAGTTCTTC; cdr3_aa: CASSLGSGRYYNEQFF
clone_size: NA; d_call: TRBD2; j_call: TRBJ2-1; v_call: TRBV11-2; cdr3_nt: TGTGCCAGCAGCCTAGAGCTAGCGGGAACCTCCTACAATGAGCAGTTCTTC; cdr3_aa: CASSLELAGTSYNEQFF
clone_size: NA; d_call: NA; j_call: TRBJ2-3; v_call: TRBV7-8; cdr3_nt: TGTGCCAGCAGCTTAGTTACTTTGCCCCCAGATACGCAGTATTTT; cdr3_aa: CASSLVTLPPDTQYF
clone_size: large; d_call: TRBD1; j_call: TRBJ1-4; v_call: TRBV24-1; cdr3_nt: TGTGCCACCAGTGATTTTAGGACAGGTAATGAAAAACTGTTTTTT; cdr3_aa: CATSDFRTGNEKLFF
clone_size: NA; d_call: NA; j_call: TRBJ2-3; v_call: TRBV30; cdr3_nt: TGTGCCTGGAATTCAGGGACGTTGGATACGCAGTATTTT; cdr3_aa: CAWNSGTLDTQYF
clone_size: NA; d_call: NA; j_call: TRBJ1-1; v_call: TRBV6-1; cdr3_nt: TGTGCCAGCAGTGAAGTGTACAGGCCATATGAAGCTTTCTTT; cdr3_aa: CASSEVYRPYEAFF
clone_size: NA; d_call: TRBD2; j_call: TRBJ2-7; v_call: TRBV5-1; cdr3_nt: TGCGCCAGCAGCAATACCCTAGCGGCTAACTACGAGCAGTACTTC; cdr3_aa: CASSNTLAANYEQYF
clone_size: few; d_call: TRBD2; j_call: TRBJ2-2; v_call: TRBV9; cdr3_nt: TGTGCCAGCAGCGAGGGCCTTGGACTAGCGGGTGTCACCGGGGAGCTGTTTTTT; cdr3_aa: CASSEGLGLAGVTGELFF
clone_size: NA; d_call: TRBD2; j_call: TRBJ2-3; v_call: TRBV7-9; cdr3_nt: TGTGCCAGCAGCTATAACCCGGGACTAGCGGACACAGATACGCAGTATTTT; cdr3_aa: CASSYNPGLADTDTQYF
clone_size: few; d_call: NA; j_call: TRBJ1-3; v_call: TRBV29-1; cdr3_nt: TGCAACTCAAAAGGAAACACCATATATTTT; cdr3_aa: CNSKGNTIYF
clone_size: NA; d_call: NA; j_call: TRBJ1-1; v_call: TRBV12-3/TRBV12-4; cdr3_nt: TGTGCCAGCAGTTTTTCGTTTACTGAAGCTTTCTTT; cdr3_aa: CASSFSFTEAFF
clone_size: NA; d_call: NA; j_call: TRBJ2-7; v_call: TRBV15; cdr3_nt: TGTGCCACCAGCAGGGGTCCCCCTGGGAGTGGGTACGAGCAGTACTTC; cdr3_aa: CATSRGPPGSGYEQYF
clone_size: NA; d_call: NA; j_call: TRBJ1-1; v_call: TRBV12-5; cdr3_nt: TGTGCTAGTGCCGTGGACATTGACACTGAAGCTTTCTTT; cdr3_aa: CASAVDIDTEAFF
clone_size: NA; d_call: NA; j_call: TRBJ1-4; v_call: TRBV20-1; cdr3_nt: TGCAGAGCTATCGGAAGTGGAAAACTGTTTTTT; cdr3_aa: CRAIGSGKLFF
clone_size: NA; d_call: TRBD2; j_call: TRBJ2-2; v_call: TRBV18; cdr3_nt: TGTGCCAGCTCACCAACGACTAGCGGGAACACCGGGGAGCTGTTTTTT; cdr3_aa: CASSPTTSGNTGELFF
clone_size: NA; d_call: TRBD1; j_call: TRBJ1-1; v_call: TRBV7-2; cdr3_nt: TGTGCCAGCAGCTTAGAGGACAGGACCCGGGCTTTCTTT; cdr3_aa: CASSLEDRTRAFF
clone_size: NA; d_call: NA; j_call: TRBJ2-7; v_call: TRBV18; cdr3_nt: TGTGCCAGCTCACCACCGAGCAAGTACGAGCAGTACTTC; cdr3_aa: CASSPPSKYEQYF
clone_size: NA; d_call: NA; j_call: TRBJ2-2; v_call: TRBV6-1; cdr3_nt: TGTGCCAGCAGTGTTCGGTTGCCAAGGGGTACCGGGGAGCTGTTTTTT; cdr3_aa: CASSVRLPRGTGELFF
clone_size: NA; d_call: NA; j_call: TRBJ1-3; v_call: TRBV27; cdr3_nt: TGTGCCACCCGGGAGAGCCCAAGAAACACCATATATTTT; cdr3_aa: CATRESPRNTIYF
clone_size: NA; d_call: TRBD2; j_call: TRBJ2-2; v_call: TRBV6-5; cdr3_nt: TGTGCCAGCAGTTACTCGAGCGGGAGGGGGTCCGGGGAGCTGTTTTTT; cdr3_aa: CASSYSSGRGSGELFF
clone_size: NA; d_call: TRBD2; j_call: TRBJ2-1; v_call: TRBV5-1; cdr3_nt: TGCGCCAGCAGCTTGGAGGGAGGGCGGGGGTTCAATGAGCAGTTCTTC; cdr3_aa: CASSLEGGRGFNEQFF
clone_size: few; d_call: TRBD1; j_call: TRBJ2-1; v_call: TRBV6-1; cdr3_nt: TGTGCCAGCAGTGTGGGACCCGCGACAGGGCTCTACAATGAGCAGTTCTTC; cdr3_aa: CASSVGPATGLYNEQFF
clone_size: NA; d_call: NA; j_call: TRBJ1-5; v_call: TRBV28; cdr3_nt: TGTGCCAGCAGCGACATCAAGGGAGCCCCTAGCAATCAGCCCCAGCATTTT; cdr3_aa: CASSDIKGAPSNQPQHF
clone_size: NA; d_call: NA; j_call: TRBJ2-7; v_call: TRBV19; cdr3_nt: TGTGCCAGTAGTTCCCACGGGGGCAGCACCTACGAGCAGTACTTC; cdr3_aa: CASSSHGGSTYEQYF
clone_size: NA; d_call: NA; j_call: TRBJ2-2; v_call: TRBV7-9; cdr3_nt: TGTGCCAGCAGCTTAGTATCGGGTTCCGGGGAGCTGTTTTTT; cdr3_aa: CASSLVSGSGELFF